The T cell receptor beta chain described here comes from a study of radiotherapy plus CTLA-4 blockade in lung cancer. Study details: Across the patients, objective responses occurred in approximately 18%, and disease control in roughly 33%. Whole-study results and caveats: Peripheral blood showed expansion of tumor-derived TCR clones after radiotherapy and ipilimumab. Response, reportedly, was best predicted by interferon-beta along with early blood T cell clone dynamics.

TCRdb's copy holds only in-frame clones and misses some; the assay was immunoSEQ multiplex PCR. The sample consists of over 100,000 clones, approximately 80% of them appearing once. The CDR3 loop spans 12 amino acids. Germline CDR1 LNHDA, CDR2 SQIVND (reference sequence). V shed 9 bases and J shed 9 bases, with 12 bases lying between them. Concerning this clone itself: The target antigen is unknown.

Alongside CTLA-4 blockade with ipilimumab, patients with chemo-refractory metastatic non-small-cell lung cancer received focal radiation. The chain is built from TRBV19 and TRBJ1-6; no reliable D call. The sequence came from a human donor with non-small cell lung cancer that progressed on radiotherapy plus ipilimumab. Some clones in this sample may be carry-over from other donors' samples. Sample: peripheral blood, taken from a patient treated with radiotherapy plus ipilimumab. CDR3 loop: CARRSRGSPLHF. In nucleotides, the CDR3 is TGTGCCAGAAGATCCCGTGGTTCACCCCTCCACTTT.